The rows below give T cell receptor beta chains drawn from one sample of a study of post-analysis software for immune sequencing data. TCRdb called the PCR reads again in MiXCR, with one record for every CDR3 protein. The sample has fewer than 550,000 distinct CDR3 sequences, around 34% seen once. Material for sequencing was blood. The receptors derive from a girl aged 2-17 years with multiple sclerosis. CDR3s include the opening cysteine and the closing phenylalanine or tryptophan. Fields, in order: J gene, clone size, D gene, V gene, CDR3 DNA, CDR3 protein. The D gene is left open where the match is weak. Clone size is shown for a subset of rows, as once, few, many or a class of expanded clone.

J: TRBJ1-5; size: few; D: .; V: TRBV28; DNA: TGTGCCAGCAGTTTAGGAGGGGAGGATCAGCCCCAGCATTTT; CDR3: CASSLGGEDQPQHF
J: TRBJ2-3; size: many; D: .; V: TRBV5-1; DNA: TGTGCCAGCAGCCTCACAGATACGCAGTATTTT; CDR3: CASSLTDTQYF
J: TRBJ2-3; size: few; D: TRBD2; V: TRBV5-1; DNA: TGCGCCAGCAGCCCAAGCGGGGGCCAGGGAGATACGCAGTATTTT; CDR3: CASSPSGGQGDTQYF
J: TRBJ2-5; size: .; D: TRBD2; V: TRBV20-1; DNA: TGCAGTGCTAGTAGGCTAGCGGGGGGCCGGGAGACCCAGTACTTC; CDR3: CSASRLAGGRETQYF
J: TRBJ2-5; size: .; D: .; V: TRBV15; DNA: TGTGCCACCAGCAGAGACCCCAGCCAAGAGACCCAGTACTTC; CDR3: CATSRDPSQETQYF
J: TRBJ1-1; size: .; D: .; V: TRBV29-1; DNA: TGCAGCGTTGTTCGCCAGGAGAACACTGAAGCTTTCTTT; CDR3: CSVVRQENTEAFF
J: TRBJ2-1; size: .; D: .; V: TRBV7-9; DNA: TGTGCCAGCAGCCCCACGGGTGGGCTAGCGAGCTACAATGAGCAGTTCTTC; CDR3: CASSPTGGLASYNEQFF
J: TRBJ2-5; size: .; D: .; V: TRBV20-1; DNA: TGCAGGACAGGGACCCAGTACTTC; CDR3: CRTGTQYF
J: TRBJ1-4; size: few; D: TRBD1; V: TRBV7-9; DNA: TGTGCCAGCAGCAGGGACAGGGGGAATGAAAAACTGTTTTTT; CDR3: CASSRDRGNEKLFF
J: TRBJ2-2; size: .; D: .; V: TRBV5-6; DNA: TGTGCCAGCAGCTTTGAGACAGCCGGGGAGCTGTTTTTT; CDR3: CASSFETAGELFF
J: TRBJ2-7; size: few; D: .; V: TRBV19; DNA: TGTGCCACAGCACAACAGGGTTTGCCCTACGAGCAGTACTTC; CDR3: CATAQQGLPYEQYF
J: TRBJ1-1; size: .; D: .; V: TRBV20-1; DNA: TGCAGTGCCGTTTTCACTGAAGCTTTCTTT; CDR3: CSAVFTEAFF
J: TRBJ1-1; size: few; D: .; V: TRBV6-5; DNA: TGTGCCAGCAGCCTCTCATTCAGGGGACCTGAAGCTTTCTTT; CDR3: CASSLSFRGPEAFF
J: TRBJ1-6; size: few; D: TRBD1; V: TRBV18; DNA: TGTGCCAGCTCACCCGACAGGGTGAATTCACCCCTCCACTTT; CDR3: CASSPDRVNSPLHF
J: TRBJ2-1; size: few; D: TRBD2; V: TRBV11-2; DNA: TGTGCCAGCAGCTTAGGGACTAGCGGGGGGGCGCATGAGCAGTTCTTC; CDR3: CASSLGTSGGAHEQFF
J: TRBJ1-4; size: .; D: TRBD1; V: TRBV14; DNA: TGTGCCAGCAGCCACAGGACAGGGTGGAATGAAAAACTGTTTTTT; CDR3: CASSHRTGWNEKLFF
J: TRBJ2-5; size: few; D: .; V: TRBV7-2; DNA: TGTGCCAGCAGCTTATTTGATTGGGAAGAGACCCAGTACTTC; CDR3: CASSLFDWEETQYF
J: TRBJ2-1; size: once; D: TRBD1; V: TRBV20-1; DNA: TGCAGTGCTAGCCGGGACAGGGTGAATGAGCAGTTCTTC; CDR3: CSASRDRVNEQFF
J: TRBJ1-1; size: .; D: .; V: TRBV5-1; DNA: TGCGCCAGCAGCTTACGACCAAAGGGGTCGGGCACTGAAGCTTTCTTT; CDR3: CASSLRPKGSGTEAFF
J: TRBJ2-3; size: .; D: TRBD2; V: TRBV5-1; DNA: TGCGCCAGCAGCCATCCTGGGGGGGGTGGAACAGATACGCAGTATTTT; CDR3: CASSHPGGGGTDTQYF
J: TRBJ1-2; size: .; D: TRBD1; V: TRBV15; DNA: TGTGCCGCCAGCAGAGTCGACAGGGGGCCCTATGGCTACACCTTC; CDR3: CAASRVDRGPYGYTF
J: TRBJ1-5; size: few; D: .; V: TRBV7-6; DNA: TGTGCCAGCTCGAACGCCCGGGGTCAGCCCCAGCATTTT; CDR3: CASSNARGQPQHF
J: TRBJ2-5; size: few; D: TRBD2; V: TRBV20-1; DNA: TGCAGTGCTTTACCGCACCCGGGACTAGCGGAAGAGACCCAGTACTTC; CDR3: CSALPHPGLAEETQYF
J: TRBJ2-4; size: few; D: TRBD2; V: TRBV9; DNA: TGTGCCAGCAGCGTCGGACTAGCGGGGACCAAAAACATTCAGTACTTC; CDR3: CASSVGLAGTKNIQYF
J: TRBJ1-2; size: .; D: .; V: TRBV18; DNA: TGTGCCAGCTCACCACCCTTGGACTTTAACTGTGGCTACACCTTC; CDR3: CASSPPLDFNCGYTF
J: TRBJ2-5; size: few; D: .; V: TRBV24-1; DNA: TGTGCCACCAGTGACGGGCCGCAAGAGACCCAGTACTTC; CDR3: CATSDGPQETQYF
J: TRBJ2-5; size: few; D: TRBD1; V: TRBV29-1; DNA: TGCAGCGTTGGGACAGGGGGCGGAGAGACCCAGTACTTC; CDR3: CSVGTGGGETQYF
J: TRBJ2-1; size: few; D: TRBD2; V: TRBV6-5; DNA: TGTGCCAGCAGTTCCCTGACTAGCGGGGGGGCTTCCTACAATGAGCAGTTCTTC; CDR3: CASSSLTSGGASYNEQFF
J: TRBJ2-3; size: few; D: .; V: TRBV29-1; DNA: TGCAGCGTACACGGGGAGAGCACAGATACGCAGTATTTT; CDR3: CSVHGESTDTQYF
J: TRBJ2-3; size: .; D: .; V: TRBV4-1; DNA: TGCGCCAGCAGCCAAATAGAACGGGGGGCGGGCACAGATACACAGTATTTT; CDR3: CASSQIERGAGTDTQYF
J: TRBJ1-2; size: few; D: .; V: TRBV29-1; DNA: TGCAGCGTTGAAGAACTGACAGTCTATGGCTACACCTTC; CDR3: CSVEELTVYGYTF
J: TRBJ1-5; size: many; D: .; V: TRBV20-1; DNA: TGCAGTGCTAGAGACCTCAGAGGCTTGGGGCCCCAGCATTTT; CDR3: CSARDLRGLGPQHF
J: TRBJ2-1; size: few; D: .; V: TRBV2; DNA: TGTGCCAGCGGAGTAGACTGGTACAATGAGCAGTTCTTC; CDR3: CASGVDWYNEQFF
J: TRBJ1-2; size: .; D: .; V: TRBV10-3; DNA: TGTGCCATCAGCGGGGCAGGGAGGGCCTATGGCTACACCTTC; CDR3: CAISGAGRAYGYTF
J: TRBJ2-7; size: few; D: TRBD1; V: TRBV5-1; DNA: TGCGCCAGCAGCTCCGGACAGGCCCCCTCCTACGAGCAGTACTTC; CDR3: CASSSGQAPSYEQYF
J: TRBJ1-3; size: .; D: .; V: TRBV15; DNA: TGTGCCACCAGCAGAGCGCTAGGGGCCGAGAACACCATATATTTT; CDR3: CATSRALGAENTIYF
J: TRBJ1-1; size: .; D: .; V: TRBV5-1; DNA: TGCGCCAGCAGCTTCGGTCCGGGTATGAACACTGAAGCTTTCTTT; CDR3: CASSFGPGMNTEAFF
J: TRBJ2-1; size: many; D: TRBD2; V: TRBV29-1; DNA: TGCAGCGTTGCCGGGACAGTAGAGACTAGCGGGAGCTTCAATGAGCAGTTCTTC; CDR3: CSVAGTVETSGSFNEQFF
J: TRBJ2-7; size: few; D: .; V: TRBV29-1; DNA: TGCAGCGTTGTGTCGGGGTTCGAGCAGTACTTC; CDR3: CSVVSGFEQYF
J: TRBJ2-3; size: .; D: TRBD2; V: TRBV5-1; DNA: TGCGCCAGCAGCGGCGGACTAGCGGGCGGAGATACGCAGTATTTT; CDR3: CASSGGLAGGDTQYF